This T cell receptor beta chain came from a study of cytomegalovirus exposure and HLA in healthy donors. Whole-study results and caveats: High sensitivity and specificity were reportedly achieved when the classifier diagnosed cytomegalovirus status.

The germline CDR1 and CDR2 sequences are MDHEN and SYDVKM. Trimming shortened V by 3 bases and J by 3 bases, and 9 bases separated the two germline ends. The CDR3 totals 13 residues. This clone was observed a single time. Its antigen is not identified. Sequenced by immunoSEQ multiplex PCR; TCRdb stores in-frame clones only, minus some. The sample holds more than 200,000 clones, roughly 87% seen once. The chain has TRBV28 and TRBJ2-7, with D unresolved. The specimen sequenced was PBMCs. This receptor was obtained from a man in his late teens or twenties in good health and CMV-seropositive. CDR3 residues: CASSFAPNYEQYF. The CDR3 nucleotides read TGTGCCAGCAGTTTTGCACCCAACTACGAGCAGTACTTC.